Listed below are T cell receptor beta chains from one sample, sequenced in a study of blood T cells in healthy people across ages. A single record per CDR3 protein comes from TCRdb applying MiXCR to the 5' RACE reads. The sample has 750,000 or so distinct CDR3 sequences, around 25% seen once; the top ten hold more than 8%. These data were likewise used in another study, on T cells of mothers and their children.

Sequenced sample: blood. These receptors were collected from a boy aged 5-17 years in good health. CDR3s include the opening cysteine and the closing phenylalanine or tryptophan. Each record gives: V gene, J gene, D gene, clone size, CDR3 DNA, CDR3 protein. D genes are given only for firm matches. Clone size is not always given. Where it is, it says once, few, many or a class for expanded clones.

TRBV7-2,TRBJ2-4,NA,few,TGTGCCAGCAGCTTAGAGTCCAGCGGACGTTACATTCAGTACTTC,CASSLESSGRYIQYF
TRBV27,TRBJ2-1,NA,few,TGTGCCAGCTCTCCTGTTGACATCTACAATGAGCAGTTCTTC,CASSPVDIYNEQFF
TRBV29-1,TRBJ1-6,TRBD1,few,TGCAGCGTCCGGACAGGGGACTATAATTCACCCCTCCACTTT,CSVRTGDYNSPLHF
TRBV25-1,TRBJ2-1,TRBD1,few,TGTGCCAGCAGTGATCTTCGGACAGGAAGCCCCTACAATGAGCAGTTCTTC,CASSDLRTGSPYNEQFF
TRBV15,TRBJ2-1,NA,few,TGTGCCACCAGCAGAGAAGGCAATGAGCAGTTCTTC,CATSREGNEQFF
TRBV5-1,TRBJ1-1,NA,NA,TGCGCCAGCAGCTTGGCCACCTTTTCCTCGGACACGAACACTGAAGCTTTCTTT,CASSLATFSSDTNTEAFF
TRBV12-5,TRBJ2-3,TRBD2,NA,TGTGCTAGTGGTCCGGGACTAGCGGGCCTTAGCACAGATACGCAGTATTTT,CASGPGLAGLSTDTQYF
TRBV7-2,TRBJ2-2,TRBD2,NA,TGTGCCAGCAGCTCGTCTAGCGGGGGGGCCATCACCGGGGAGCTGTTTTTT,CASSSSSGGAITGELFF
TRBV2,TRBJ2-7,TRBD2,NA,TGTGCCAGCAGCGAGCCGGGACTAGCGGCTCCAAGAGCCTACGAGCAGTACTTC,CASSEPGLAAPRAYEQYF
TRBV20-1,TRBJ2-5,NA,NA,TGCAGTGCTAGTGATCCCTTACGGGAAGAGACCCAGTACTTC,CSASDPLREETQYF
TRBV28,TRBJ1-2,NA,NA,TGTGCCAGCAGTGCGAGGACGGAAACCCACTATGGCTACACCTTC,CASSARTETHYGYTF
TRBV4-1,TRBJ2-7,TRBD2,few,TGCGCCAGCAGCCGGGGAGGGACCGGAAGCTCCTACGAGCAGTACTTC,CASSRGGTGSSYEQYF
TRBV20-1,TRBJ2-7,TRBD2,NA,TGCAGTGCTAGAGAGAGAGCGGGAGTGTTTAACGAGCAGTACTTC,CSARERAGVFNEQYF
TRBV7-2,TRBJ2-3,NA,NA,TGTGCCAGCAGCCACCAACTTAGCAGCCTCGCAGATACGCAGTATTTT,CASSHQLSSLADTQYF
TRBV5-1,TRBJ1-4,NA,NA,TGCGCCAGCAGCTTAGTATTTCCCGGCGATGTAGAAAAACTGTTTTTT,CASSLVFPGDVEKLFF
TRBV29-1,TRBJ2-1,TRBD1,NA,TGCAGCGTTGATCTTGCGGACAGGGAGGCGCATGAGCAGTTCTTC,CSVDLADREAHEQFF
TRBV6-1,TRBJ1-2,NA,few,TGTGCCAGCAGTGAAGGGAATGGCTACACCTTC,CASSEGNGYTF
TRBV27,TRBJ2-2,NA,NA,TGTGCCAGCAGTTTATCGTTCAGGGGGGGGAGACAGTCCCACGGGGAGCTGTTTTTT,CASSLSFRGGRQSHGELFF
TRBV29-1,TRBJ1-5,NA,few,TGCAGCGTACGACAGGCTAATCAGCCCCAGCATTTT,CSVRQANQPQHF
TRBV6-5,TRBJ2-3,NA,NA,TGTGCCAGCAGTTACTCACTGAAATCAGAACGCACAGATACGCAGTATTTT,CASSYSLKSERTDTQYF
TRBV20-1,TRBJ2-7,NA,once,TGCAGTGCTAGTAGGGGTCCTAGCTACGAGCAGTACTTC,CSASRGPSYEQYF
TRBV29-1,TRBJ1-1,NA,few,TGCAGCGTTTCATACACTGAAGCTTTCTTT,CSVSYTEAFF
TRBV6-1,TRBJ2-6,NA,NA,TGTGCCAGCAGTGAAATGAAGGCGGGGGCCAACGTCCTGACTTTC,CASSEMKAGANVLTF
TRBV6-1,TRBJ1-3,NA,NA,TGTGCCAGCAGCTCTTTCGGGGTCCCCTCTGGAAACACCATATATTTT,CASSSFGVPSGNTIYF
TRBV28,TRBJ2-4,NA,NA,NA,CASSTSGHLAKNIQYF
TRBV12-5,TRBJ2-5,NA,few,TGTGCTAGTGGTCCAAAACTTGTAGAGACCCAGTACTTC,CASGPKLVETQYF
TRBV20-1,TRBJ1-5,NA,NA,TGCAGTGCTAGATTGGGGGTAGGACAGCCCCAGCATTTT,CSARLGVGQPQHF
TRBV3-1,TRBJ2-7,TRBD2,NA,TGTGCCAGCAGCCAAGGTTGGCGGGAGAGCAGCTCCTACGAGCAGTACTTC,CASSQGWRESSSYEQYF
TRBV14,TRBJ1-6,NA,few,TGTGCCAGCAGCGCCCAAGGGGGGCCCCACCTTTCACCCCTCCACTTT,CASSAQGGPHLSPLHF
TRBV12-3/TRBV12-4,TRBJ2-5,NA,many,TGTGCCAGCAGTTTTCGGTTTTCGGAGACCCAGTACTTC,CASSFRFSETQYF
TRBV11-2,TRBJ2-2,NA,NA,TGTGCCAGCAGCGCCCAGGGGAAAATGGATGGCGGGGAGCTGTTTTTT,CASSAQGKMDGGELFF
TRBV11-2,TRBJ2-1,NA,NA,TGTGCCAGCAGCCATCCAGTCGGGGCAGCGCCTTCGGGAAATGAGCAGTTCTTC,CASSHPVGAAPSGNEQFF
TRBV4-1,TRBJ2-7,TRBD2,NA,TGCGCCAGCAGCCAAGAGCGGGGGTTCGACGAGCAGTACTTC,CASSQERGFDEQYF
TRBV10-3,TRBJ2-7,NA,few,TGTGCCATCAGTAATGTCGGGACTGGCGGCAGGGAGCAGTACTTC,CAISNVGTGGREQYF
TRBV6-2/TRBV6-3,TRBJ2-2,TRBD2,NA,TGTGCCAGCAGTTACCCCAGACTAGCGGGAGACGGGGAGCTGTTTTTT,CASSYPRLAGDGELFF
TRBV9,TRBJ1-1,NA,few,TGTGCCAGCAGTGCGGGGGTTGCCAACACTGAAGCTTTCTTT,CASSAGVANTEAFF
TRBV29-1,TRBJ1-4,TRBD1,NA,TGCAGCGTTGAATCAGGGGGCAATGAAAAACTGTTTTTT,CSVESGGNEKLFF
TRBV11-2,TRBJ2-7,NA,NA,TGTGCCAGCAGCTTAATCCCCTCGAGATACTACGAGCAGTACTTC,CASSLIPSRYYEQYF
TRBV5-1,TRBJ2-5,TRBD1,few,TGCGCCAGCAGCTTGGGACAGGGGTCGCGGGAGACCCAGTACTTC,CASSLGQGSRETQYF
TRBV12-3/TRBV12-4,TRBJ2-7,TRBD2,NA,TGTGCCAGCAGTTCACGAGGAGTAGCGGGGGGGGAGCAGTACTTC,CASSSRGVAGGEQYF